These T cell receptor beta chains were read from a single sample in a study of Graves' ophthalmopathy and Graves' hyperthyroidism. TCRdb redid the calling of the multiplex PCR reads with MiXCR, one entry per CDR3 protein. Of hundreds of thousands of distinct CDR3 sequences in the sample, 22% were seen once. Source material: peripheral blood. Every receptor here comes from a woman aged 18-29 years with stable Graves' hyperthyroidism. Some clones in this sample may be carry-over from other donors' samples. The CDR3 runs from the conserved cysteine through the conserved F or W. D genes are given only for firm matches. A clone size is listed for some rows: how often the clone was seen (once, few, many), or a class if it is expanded.

clone size | D gene | J gene | V gene | CDR3 DNA | CDR3 protein
many | TRBD2 | TRBJ2-7 | TRBV27 | TGTGCCAGCAACCTTCCGGGACTAGCGGTTAGCTCCTACGAGCAGTACTTC | CASNLPGLAVSSYEQYF
once | . | TRBJ2-5 | TRBV6-5 | TGTGCCAGCAGTTTCGTCGGGATAGGGAGATTCTTGTGCTTC | CASSFVGIGRFLCF
many | . | TRBJ2-7 | TRBV4-1 | TGCGCCAGCAGCCCCCTGATCGGTACCTACGAGCAGTACTTC | CASSPLIGTYEQYF
many | TRBD1 | TRBJ2-7 | TRBV20-1 | TGCAGTGCCGAGGACAGGGCCGTCTACGAGCAGTACTTC | CSAEDRAVYEQYF
many | . | TRBJ1-5 | TRBV19 | TGTGCCACCAGAGACAGCCCTTCTAGCGATCAGCCCCAGCATTTT | CATRDSPSSDQPQHF
many | . | TRBJ2-7 | TRBV30 | TGTGCCTGGAGCCCCCCTCCCCGGAGTAATCCCTACGAGCAGTACTTC | CAWSPPPRSNPYEQYF
many | . | TRBJ1-3 | TRBV6-2/TRBV6-3 | TGTGCCAGCAGCTTCTATCCCTCCTTCTTGTCTGGAGGAAACACCATATATTTT | CASSFYPSFLSGGNTIYF
. | . | TRBJ1-1 | TRBV20-1 | TGCAGTGCTAGAGCAACGCAAGCTTTCTTT | CSARATQAFF
many | . | TRBJ1-5 | TRBV6-1 | TGTGCCAGCACGGAGGGGTCCAGCAATCAGCCCCAGCATTTT | CASTEGSSNQPQHF
. | TRBD2 | TRBJ2-5 | TRBV12-3/TRBV12-4 | TGTGCCAGCAGTTTCGGGACTAGCGGGAGGGCCTTATCAGAGACCCAGTACTTC | CASSFGTSGRALSETQYF
. | . | TRBJ1-2 | TRBV6-1 | TGTGCCAGCACCGATAAAGTGGGGCATGGCTACACCTTC | CASTDKVGHGYTF
. | TRBD1 | TRBJ1-2 | TRBV12-5 | TGTGCTAGTGGTTGGGACAGGGCTTCGGGGACGCATGGCTACACCTTC | CASGWDRASGTHGYTF
many | . | TRBJ1-2 | TRBV20-1 | TGCAGTGCCGCCTGGTTGGGTGGCTATGGCTACACCTTC | CSAAWLGGYGYTF
few | . | TRBJ1-2 | TRBV12-3/TRBV12-4 | TGTGCCAGCAGCCGCTGGACAAGAGGCTATGGCTACACCTTC | CASSRWTRGYGYTF
many | TRBD1 | TRBJ2-5 | TRBV6-2/TRBV6-3 | TGTGCCAGCAGTCATTTCCCGGCACCCGGGACAGCTCCTCAAGAGACCCAGTACTTC | CASSHFPAPGTAPQETQYF
many | . | TRBJ2-4 | TRBV20-1 | TGCAGTGCTAGGTCAGGGGGGCAGGACATTAAGTACTTC | CSARSGGQDIKYF
many | TRBD1 | TRBJ1-1 | TRBV12-3/TRBV12-4 | TGTGCCAGCAGCTGGGACAGTTCTCAGGCTTTCTTT | CASSWDSSQAFF
few | . | TRBJ1-2 | TRBV2 | TGTGCCAGCTCTCGAACCCCGATTAACTATGGCTACACCTTC | CASSRTPINYGYTF
many | . | TRBJ2-7 | TRBV6-5 | TGTGCCAGCAGACTCCTTGAAAGCTCCTACGAGCAGTACTTC | CASRLLESSYEQYF
many | TRBD2 | TRBJ2-5 | TRBV20-1 | TGCAGTGCCCCCTTAGATAGCGGGGTGGAGACCCAGTACTTC | CSAPLDSGVETQYF
many | . | TRBJ2-7 | TRBV5-4 | TGTGCCAGCAGTCACCCGGCGGTAGCGAGCAGCGAGCAGTACTTC | CASSHPAVASSEQYF
many | . | TRBJ2-5 | TRBV12-3/TRBV12-4 | TGTGCCAGCAGTACTCTCGGGACTCCCATAGAGACCCAGTACTTC | CASSTLGTPIETQYF